This T cell receptor beta chain appears in the sequencing data of a study of blood T cell repertoires in COVID-19. In the original processing: From reference gene primer amplification, estimates of nucleated cell counts were derived. The protocol was immunoSEQ multiplex PCR, while the TCRdb copy is restricted to in-frame clones and leaves out a portion. The V and J calls and the clone size are those of that table, but D and trimming were determined from the DNA. The sample includes 150,000 to 200,000 clones, roughly four fifths of them seen just once. Comments on this clone: This sample includes further DNA sequences coding for the same CDR3.

The CDR3 spans 13 residues. Trimming took 9 bases from V and 3 from J, leaving 13 bases between them. CDR1 is KGHDR and CDR2 is SFDVKD in the germline V gene. This receptor was taken from a woman between 65 and 79 years old with COVID-19, enrolled during active disease. The V call is TRBV24-1, the J call TRBJ2-5, with TRBD2 as a possible D gene (6 bases). The sample consisted of peripheral blood. In nucleotides, the CDR3 is TGTGCCACCTCCCCTGGCGGGGAAGAGACCCAGTACTTC. Residues: CATSPGGEETQYF.